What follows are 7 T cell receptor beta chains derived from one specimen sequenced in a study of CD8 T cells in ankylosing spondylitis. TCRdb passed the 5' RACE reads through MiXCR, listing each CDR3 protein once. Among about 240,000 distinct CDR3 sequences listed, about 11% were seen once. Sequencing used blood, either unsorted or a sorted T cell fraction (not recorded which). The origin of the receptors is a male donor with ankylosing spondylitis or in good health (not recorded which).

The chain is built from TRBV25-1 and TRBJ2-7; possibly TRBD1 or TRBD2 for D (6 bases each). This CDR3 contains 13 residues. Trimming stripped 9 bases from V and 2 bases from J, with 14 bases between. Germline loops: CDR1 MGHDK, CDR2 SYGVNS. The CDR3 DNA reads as TGTGCCAGTGCGGGACAAGTTACCTACGAGCAGTACTTC. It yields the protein CASAGQVTYEQYF.

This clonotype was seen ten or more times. CDR3 bases: TGCAGTGCTAGGGGAGGGACAGGGGGCGCGGGAAACACCATATATTTT. Translating it yields CSARGGTGGAGNTIYF. The chain employs TRBV20-1 and TRBJ1-3, with 12 bases fitting TRBD1. With V trimmed by 3 bases and J by 4 bases, 7 bases remained unmatched. From germline, CDR1 is DFQATT and CDR2 SNEGSKA (reference sequence). The CDR3 is 16 residues long.

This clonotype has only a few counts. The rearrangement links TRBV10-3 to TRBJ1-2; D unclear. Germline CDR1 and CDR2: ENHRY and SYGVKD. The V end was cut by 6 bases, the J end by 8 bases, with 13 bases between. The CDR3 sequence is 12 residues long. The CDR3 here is CAIRDPVPGYTF. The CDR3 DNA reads TGTGCCATCAGGGACCCCGTTCCGGGCTACACCTTC.

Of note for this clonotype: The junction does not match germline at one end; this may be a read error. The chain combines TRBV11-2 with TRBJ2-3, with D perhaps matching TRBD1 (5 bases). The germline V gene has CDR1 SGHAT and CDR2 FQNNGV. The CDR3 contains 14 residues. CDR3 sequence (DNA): TGTGTCAGCAGCTTTTCTAGGGGTGCAGATACGCAGTATTTT. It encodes CVSSFSRGADTQYF. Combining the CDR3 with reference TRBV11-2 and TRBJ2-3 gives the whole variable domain EAGVAQSPRYKIIEKRQSVAFWCNPISGHATLYWYQQILGQGPKLLIQFQNNGVVDDSQLPKDRFSAERLKGVDSTLKIQPAKLEDSAVYLCVSSFSRGADTQYFGPGTRLTVL.

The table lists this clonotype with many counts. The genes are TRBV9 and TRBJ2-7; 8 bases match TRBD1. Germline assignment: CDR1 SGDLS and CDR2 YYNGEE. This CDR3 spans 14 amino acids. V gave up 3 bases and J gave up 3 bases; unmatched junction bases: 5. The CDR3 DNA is TGTGCCAGCAGCGCGACAGGGGCCCTCTACGAGCAGTACTTC. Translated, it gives CASSATGALYEQYF.

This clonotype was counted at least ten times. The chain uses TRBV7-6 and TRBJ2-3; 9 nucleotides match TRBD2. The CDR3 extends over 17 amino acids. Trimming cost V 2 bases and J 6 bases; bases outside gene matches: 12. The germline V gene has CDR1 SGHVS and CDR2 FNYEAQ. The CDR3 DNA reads TGTGCCAGCAGCTTAAAGATGGCGGGGGGGCATGTGGATACGCAGTATTTT. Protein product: CASSLKMAGGHVDTQYF.

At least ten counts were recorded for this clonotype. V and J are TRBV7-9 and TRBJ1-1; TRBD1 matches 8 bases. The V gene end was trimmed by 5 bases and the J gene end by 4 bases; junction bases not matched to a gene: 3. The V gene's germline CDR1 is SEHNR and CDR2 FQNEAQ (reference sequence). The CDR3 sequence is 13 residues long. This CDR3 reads CASSETGGTEAFF. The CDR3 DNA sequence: TGTGCCAGCAGCGAAACAGGGGGCACTGAAGCTTTCTTT.